The sequence of this T cell receptor (beta chain) was determined in a study of blood T cell repertoires in COVID-19. Germline V gene data show CDR1 as MDHEN and CDR2 as SYDVKM. This CDR3 spans 17 amino acids. V dropped 4 bases and J dropped 4; count of bases not matched to a gene: 9. In the original workflow: Reference gene primers were amplified, and this amplification served to estimate nucleated cell counts. Clones were read by immunoSEQ multiplex PCR, and TCRdb kept only the in-frame ones, dropping some. V and J calls and clone size are as listed in that table; D and trimming were resolved from the DNA. The data hold more than 35,000 clones, with 80% observed a single time. This clone has a single count.

This chain connects TRBV28 to TRBJ2-2; TRBD2 aligns across 10 bases. Sequenced material: peripheral blood. The clonotype originates from a woman in her 70s with acute or convalescent COVID-19. The CDR3 spells CASSSKGLATSTGELFF. The CDR3 coding sequence is TGTGCCAGCAGTTCGAAGGGACTAGCGACGTCCACCGGGGAGCTGTTTTTT.